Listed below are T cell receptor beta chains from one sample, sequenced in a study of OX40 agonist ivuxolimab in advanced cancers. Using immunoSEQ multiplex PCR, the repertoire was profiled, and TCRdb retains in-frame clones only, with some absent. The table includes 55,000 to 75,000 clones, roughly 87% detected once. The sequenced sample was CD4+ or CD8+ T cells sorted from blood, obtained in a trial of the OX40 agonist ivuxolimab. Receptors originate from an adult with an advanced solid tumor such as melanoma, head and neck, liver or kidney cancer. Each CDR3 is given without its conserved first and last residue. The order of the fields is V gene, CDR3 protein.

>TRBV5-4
ASSGSRDRAYEQY
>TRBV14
ASSYSGMSGELF
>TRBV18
ASSPNQGSESPLH
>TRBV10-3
AIAEGWGSNEKLF
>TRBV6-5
ASTGGGNYGYT
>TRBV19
ASSIRLDYSTDTQY
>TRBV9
ASSSLLATDTQY
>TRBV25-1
ASSEPGMKETQY
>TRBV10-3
AISESAVNYGYT
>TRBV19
ASRRGGLKGNEQF
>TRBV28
ASSPPAGTGTYSNQPQH
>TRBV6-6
ASSSRGGESKNIQY
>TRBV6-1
ASSVSGATYEQY
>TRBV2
ASTLEAGRVGSSGYT
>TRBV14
ASSLQGANVLT
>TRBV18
ASSTGTGDYGYT
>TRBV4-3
ASSLTGAGDTEAF
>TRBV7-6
ASSSVGGAWH